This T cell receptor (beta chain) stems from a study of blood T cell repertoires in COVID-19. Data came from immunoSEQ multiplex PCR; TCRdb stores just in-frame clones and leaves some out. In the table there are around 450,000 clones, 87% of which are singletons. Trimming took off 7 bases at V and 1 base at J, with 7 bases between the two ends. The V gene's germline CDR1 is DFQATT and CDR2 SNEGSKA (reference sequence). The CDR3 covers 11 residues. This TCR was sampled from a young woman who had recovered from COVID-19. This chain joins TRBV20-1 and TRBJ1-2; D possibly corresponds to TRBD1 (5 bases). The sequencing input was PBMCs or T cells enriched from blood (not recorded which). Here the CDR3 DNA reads TGCAGTGGGGGGGATAACTATGGCTACACCTTC. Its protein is CSGGDNYGYTF.